Listed here are 11 T cell receptor beta chains from one sample, sequenced in a study of vaccination and CD4 T cells after COVID-19. Their antigens are not known. Scientists ran DNA taken from cultured CD4+ T cells through the Oncomine TCR Beta short-read assay for sequencing. TCRdb fed the PCR reads into MiXCR, producing one record per CDR3 protein. The repertoire consists of about 19,000 distinct CDR3 sequences, with 20% to 25% occurring once and the leading ten covering roughly 8%. Treatment indicated: approximately 11-day PBMC culture with coronavirus spike peptide pools or control peptides (ViraFEST assay). Sequencing was performed on cultured CD4+ T cells from blood. The source of these receptors is a human donor with COVID-19.

This clonotype was recorded a few times. The rearrangement uses TRBV5-1 and TRBJ1-2; 8 positions match TRBD1. Germline V lookup: CDR1 SGHRS, CDR2 YFSETQ. The CDR3 has 15 residues. V lost 4 bases to trimming and J lost 1 base; unmatched junction nucleotides: 6. The chain's CDR3 is CASSRGTGDNYGYTF. Here the CDR3 DNA reads TGCGCCAGCAGCCGAGGGACAGGCGATAACTATGGCTACACCTTC.

This chain uses TRBV5-4 with TRBJ2-1, with D tentatively TRBD2 (5 bases). The CDR3 length is 17 residues. Germline CDR1 reads SGHNT; CDR2 reads YYREEE (reference sequence). Trimming removed 4 bases from V and 3 bases from J, with 20 bases in between. CDR3 residues: CASSAPEGTPGYNEQFF. For the CDR3, the DNA is TGTGCCAGCAGCGCCCCAGAGGGAACTCCTGGCTACAATGAGCAGTTCTTC.

The genes are TRBV6-4 and TRBJ2-2; 12 bases match TRBD1. This CDR3 is 15 amino acids long. Germline assignment: CDR1 MRHNA and CDR2 SNTAGT. V was clipped by 6 bases and J by 7 bases; unmatched bases: 6. The CDR3 reads CASRPGQGAIGELFF. The CDR3 nucleotides read TGTGCCAGCAGGCCGGGACAGGGGGCGATCGGGGAGCTGTTTTTT.

Note on this clonotype: The junction shows a germline mismatch at one end, possibly a read error. The chain employs TRBV4-2 and TRBJ2-3; D gene uncertain. Germline V gene lookup returns CDR1 LGHNA and CDR2 YNFKEQ. The CDR3 is 16 residues long. The CDR3 nucleotides read TGTGCCAGTAGCCAAGGGCCCTCGGGTTTCACAGATACGCAGTATTTT. Translating it yields CASSQGPSGFTDTQYF.

Only a few counts were recorded for this clonotype. The V gene is TRBV27, the J gene TRBJ2-5; perhaps TRBD2 as D (6 bases). CDR1 and CDR2 (germline): MNHEY, SMNVEV (reference sequence). The CDR3 has 14 amino acids. The V end lost 5 bases, the J end lost 5 bases, and 15 bases lay between the germline ends. The DNA of the CDR3 is TGTGCCAGCAGTGACCGGGGCGGGACGGAGACCCAGTACTTC. Protein product: CASSDRGGTETQYF.

The J gene is TRBJ1-4, the V gene TRBV5-4, with D maybe TRBD1 (6 bases). Trimming cost V 4 bases and J 5 bases, with 24 bases left between them. Germline CDR1 and CDR2: SGHNT and YYREEE (reference sequence). This CDR3 region has 18 residues. CDR3 nucleotide sequence: TGTGCCAGCAGCCCCGGGTCACAGGGCCGAGCGAGGAATGAAAAACTGTTTTTT. Translated, it gives CASSPGSQGRARNEKLFF.

This clonotype turned up a few times. The V and J genes are TRBV19 and TRBJ2-4; D gene unclear. The CDR3 is made up of 14 amino acids. Germline V gene lookup returns CDR1 LNHDA and CDR2 SQIVND (reference sequence). Trimming took off 7 bases at V and 3 bases at J, with 13 bases between the two ends. CDR3 residues: CASTPLSSKNIQYF. CDR3 sequence (DNA): TGTGCCAGTACCCCCCTCTCTAGCAAAAACATTCAGTACTTC.

The gene calls are TRBV6-2 or TRBV6-3 and TRBJ2-2; no clear D gene. V lost 7 bases and J lost 2, with 11 bases in between. CDR3 length equals 14 residues. Germline lookup yields CDR1 MNHEY and CDR2 SVGEGT. CDR3 sequence (DNA): TGTGCCAGCACCCGAGCCGCCAACACCGGGGAGCTGTTTTTT. Protein product: CASTRAANTGELFF.

CDR3 coding DNA: TGTGCCAGCAGGCCCCCTGCTGCCTACGAGCAGTACTTC. This gives the protein CASRPPAAYEQYF. This sequence joins TRBV12-3 or TRBV12-4 and TRBJ2-7; D gene ambiguous. The CDR3 has 13 residues. V was trimmed by 6 bases and J by 2 bases, leaving 11 bases between them.

This clonotype was detected only a few times. The chain recombines TRBV20-1 with TRBJ2-1; 10 nucleotides agree with TRBD2. The CDR3 sequence is 15 residues long. V gave up 5 bases and J gave up 9 bases; unmatched junction bases: 13. The germline CDR1 and CDR2 sequences are DFQATT and SNEGSKA (reference sequence). The CDR3 spells CSAPQASSGGIEQFF. The CDR3 bases are TGCAGTGCTCCCCAGGCCTCTAGCGGGGGTATTGAGCAGTTCTTC.

This clonotype is deemed medium-sized. The chain joins TRBV15 to TRBJ1-3; D remains ambiguous. There are 13 residues in the CDR3. Trimming removed 7 bases from V and 3 bases from J, with 10 bases in between. CDR1 is LNHNV and CDR2 is YYDKDF in the germline V gene (reference sequence). The chain's CDR3 is CATKIGVGNTIYF. In DNA form, the CDR3 reads TGTGCCACCAAGATCGGGGTTGGAAACACCATATATTTT.